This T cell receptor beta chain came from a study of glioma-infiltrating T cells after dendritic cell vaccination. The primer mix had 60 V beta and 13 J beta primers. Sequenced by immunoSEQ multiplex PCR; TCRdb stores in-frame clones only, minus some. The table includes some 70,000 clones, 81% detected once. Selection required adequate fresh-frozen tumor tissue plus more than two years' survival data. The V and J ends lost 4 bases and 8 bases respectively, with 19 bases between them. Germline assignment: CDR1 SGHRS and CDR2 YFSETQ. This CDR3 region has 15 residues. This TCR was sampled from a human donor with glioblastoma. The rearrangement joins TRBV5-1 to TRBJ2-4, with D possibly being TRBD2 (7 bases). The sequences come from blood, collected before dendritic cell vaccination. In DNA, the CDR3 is TGCGCCAGCAGCCCACGGGGGGCTGGGGTGCACATTCAGTACTTC. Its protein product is CASSPRGAGVHIQYF.